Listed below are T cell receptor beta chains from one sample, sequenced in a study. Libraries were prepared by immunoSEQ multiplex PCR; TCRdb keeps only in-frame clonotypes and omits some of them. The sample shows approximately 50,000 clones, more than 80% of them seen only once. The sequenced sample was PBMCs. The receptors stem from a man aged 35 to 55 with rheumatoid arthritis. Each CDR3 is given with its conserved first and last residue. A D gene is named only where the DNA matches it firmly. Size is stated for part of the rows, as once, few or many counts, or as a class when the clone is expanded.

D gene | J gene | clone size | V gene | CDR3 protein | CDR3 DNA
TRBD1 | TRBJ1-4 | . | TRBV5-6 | CATKAGTGPEKLFF | TGTGCCACCAAGGCCGGGACAGGGCCTGAAAAACTGTTTTTT
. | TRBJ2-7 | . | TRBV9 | CASSNRAYEQYF | TGTGCCAGCAGCAACAGGGCTTACGAGCAGTACTTC
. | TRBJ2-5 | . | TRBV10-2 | CASRDLVWGAETQYF | TGCGCCAGCAGGGACCTAGTGTGGGGGGCAGAGACCCAGTACTTC
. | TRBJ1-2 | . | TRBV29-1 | CSVVVPPEGYTF | TGCAGCGTTGTAGTGCCGCCTGAGGGCTACACCTTC
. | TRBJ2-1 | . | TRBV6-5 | CASSYTDFSSYNEQFF | TGTGCCAGCAGTTACACCGACTTCAGCTCCTACAATGAGCAGTTCTTC
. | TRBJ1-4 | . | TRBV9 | CASSVGGGQINEKLFF | TGTGCCAGCAGCGTAGGAGGGGGACAAATTAATGAAAAACTGTTTTTT
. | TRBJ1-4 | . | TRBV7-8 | CASSLNFPGANEKLFF | TGTGCCAGCAGCTTAAATTTCCCGGGGGCTAATGAAAAACTGTTTTTT
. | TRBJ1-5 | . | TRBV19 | CASGRTDHQPQHF | TGTGCCAGTGGAAGAACAGACCATCAGCCCCAGCATTTT
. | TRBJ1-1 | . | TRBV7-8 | CASSLEAGAVTEAFF | TGTGCCAGCAGCTTAGAGGCGGGGGCGGTCACTGAAGCTTTCTTT
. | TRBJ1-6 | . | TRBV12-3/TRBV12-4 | CASSTGYSPLHF | TGTGCCAGCTCAACTGGGTATTCACCCCTCCACTTT
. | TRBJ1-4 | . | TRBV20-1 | CSASEGPANEKLFF | TGCAGTGCTAGTGAGGGTCCTGCTAATGAAAAACTGTTTTTT
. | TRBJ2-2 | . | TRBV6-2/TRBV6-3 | CASSYSTYNTGELFF | TGTGCCAGCAGTTACTCGACATATAACACCGGGGAGCTGTTTTTT
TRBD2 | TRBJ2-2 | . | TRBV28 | CASRRELVGELFF | TGTGCCAGCAGGCGGGAGCTGGTCGGGGAGCTGTTTTTT
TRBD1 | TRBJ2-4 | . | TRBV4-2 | CASSQLSVGTVENIQYF | TGTGCCAGCAGCCAACTCTCAGTCGGGACAGTCGAAAACATTCAGTACTTC
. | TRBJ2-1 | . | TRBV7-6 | CASSLAGGTYNEQFF | TGTGCCAGCAGCTTAGCAGGCGGCACCTACAATGAGCAGTTCTTC
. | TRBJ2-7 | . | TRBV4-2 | CASSPRKDSYEQYF | TGTGCCAGCAGCCCCCGGAAAGACAGCTACGAGCAGTACTTC
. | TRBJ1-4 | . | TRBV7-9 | CASSFWSGINEKLFF | TGTGCCAGCAGCTTTTGGTCAGGGATTAATGAAAAACTGTTTTTT
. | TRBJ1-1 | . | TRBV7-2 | CASSLMGQVNTEAFF | TGTGCCAGCAGCTTAATGGGACAAGTGAACACTGAAGCTTTCTTT
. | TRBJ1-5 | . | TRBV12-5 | CASGPYLGSNQPQHF | TGTGCTAGTGGTCCTTATTTAGGTAGCAATCAGCCCCAGCATTTT
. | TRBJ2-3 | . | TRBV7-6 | CASSLGTFRSTDTQYF | TGTGCCAGCAGCTTAGGGACTTTCAGGAGCACAGATACGCAGTATTTT
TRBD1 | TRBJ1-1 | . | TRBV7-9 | CASSLEDRVDTEAFF | TGTGCCAGCAGCTTAGAGGACAGGGTGGACACTGAAGCTTTCTTT
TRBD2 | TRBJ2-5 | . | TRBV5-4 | CASSRITSGGAETQYF | TGTGCCAGCAGCCGCATTACTAGCGGGGGGGCGGAGACCCAGTACTTC
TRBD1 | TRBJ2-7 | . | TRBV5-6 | CASSLGQGPYEQYF | TGTGCCAGCAGCTTGGGACAGGGACCCTACGAGCAGTACTTC
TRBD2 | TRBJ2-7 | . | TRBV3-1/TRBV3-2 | CASSRDGGSSYEQYF | TGTGCCAGCAGCCGGGACGGCGGGAGCTCCTACGAGCAGTACTTC
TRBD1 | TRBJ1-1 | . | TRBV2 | CASRNSGTGHTEAFF | TGTGCCAGCAGGAACTCCGGGACAGGACACACTGAAGCTTTCTTT
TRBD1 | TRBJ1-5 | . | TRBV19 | CASTDREWSNQPQHF | TGTGCCAGTACCGACAGGGAGTGGAGCAATCAGCCCCAGCATTTT
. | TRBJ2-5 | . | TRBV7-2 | CASSPSWRAQYF | TGTGCCAGCAGCCCCTCGTGGAGGGCCCAGTACTTC
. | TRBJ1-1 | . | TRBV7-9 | CATVPTQSEAFF | TGTGCCACCGTCCCCACCCAAAGTGAAGCTTTCTTT
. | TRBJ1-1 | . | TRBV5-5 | CASSSVMNTEAFF | TGTGCCAGCTCCTCGGTGATGAACACTGAAGCTTTCTTT
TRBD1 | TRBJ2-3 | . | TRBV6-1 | CASSEARVGQGTDTQYF | TGTGCCAGCAGTGAAGCGCGGGTCGGACAGGGGACAGATACGCAGTATTTT
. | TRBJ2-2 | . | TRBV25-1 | CASNQGPTGELFF | TGTGCCAGCAATCAGGGGCCCACCGGGGAGCTGTTTTTT
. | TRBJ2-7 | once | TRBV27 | CASSLAGAGEQYF | TGTGCCAGCAGTTTGGCGGGGGCGGGGGAGCAGTACTTC
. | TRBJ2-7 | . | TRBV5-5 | CASSSLPWGPEGEQYF | TGTGCCAGCAGCTCCCTCCCCTGGGGACCCGAGGGCGAGCAGTACTTC
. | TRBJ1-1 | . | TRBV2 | CASSELNIQGTEAFF | TGTGCCAGCAGTGAATTAAACATACAGGGCACTGAAGCTTTCTTT
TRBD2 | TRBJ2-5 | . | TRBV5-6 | CATYHLAGGTKETQYF | TGTGCCACCTACCACCTAGCGGGGGGCACAAAAGAGACCCAGTACTTC
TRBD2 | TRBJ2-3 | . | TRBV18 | CASSLTSGGSDTQYF | TGTGCCAGCTCACTTACTAGCGGGGGCTCAGATACGCAGTATTTT
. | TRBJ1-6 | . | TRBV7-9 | CASSLGQPYNSPLHF | TGTGCCAGCAGCTTAGGGCAGCCCTATAATTCACCCCTCCACTTT
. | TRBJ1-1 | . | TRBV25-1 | CASSGRGYTEAFF | TGTGCCAGCAGTGGGCGGGGGTACACTGAAGCTTTCTTT
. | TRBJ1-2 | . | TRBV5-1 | CASSGGDFYGYTF | TGCGCCAGCAGCGGTGGAGATTTCTATGGCTACACCTTC
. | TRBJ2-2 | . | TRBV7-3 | CASSPPRVGAGELFF | TGTGCCAGCAGTCCCCCTAGGGTAGGGGCCGGGGAGCTGTTTTTT
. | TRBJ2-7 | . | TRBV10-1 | CASSPGGGNYEQYF | TGCGCCAGCTCGCCAGGGGGAGGAAACTACGAGCAGTACTTC
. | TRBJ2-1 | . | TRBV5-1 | CASSLEIGAGRAYNEQFF | TGCGCCAGCAGCTTGGAGATAGGGGCGGGCCGTGCCTACAATGAGCAGTTCTTC
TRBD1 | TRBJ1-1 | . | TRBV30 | CAWRTGRNTEAFF | TGTGCCTGGAGGACAGGGCGAAACACTGAAGCTTTCTTT
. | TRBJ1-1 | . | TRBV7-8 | CASSPAGEAFF | TGTGCCAGCAGCCCGGCAGGTGAAGCTTTCTTT
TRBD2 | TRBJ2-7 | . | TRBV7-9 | CASSLEASGYEQYF | TGTGCCAGCAGCTTAGAAGCTAGCGGCTACGAGCAGTACTTC
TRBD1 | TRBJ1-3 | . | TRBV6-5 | CASKGAANSGNTIYF | TGTGCCAGCAAGGGGGCGGCCAACTCTGGAAACACCATATATTTT
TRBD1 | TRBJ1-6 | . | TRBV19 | CASSITGGPYSPLHF | TGTGCCAGTAGTATTACAGGGGGCCCATATTCACCCCTCCACTTT
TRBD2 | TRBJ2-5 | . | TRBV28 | CASSLVLAGGGQETQYF | TGTGCCAGCAGTTTAGTCCTAGCGGGAGGGGGACAAGAGACCCAGTACTTC
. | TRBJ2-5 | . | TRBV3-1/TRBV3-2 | CASSQPDQETQYF | TGTGCCAGCAGCCAGCCAGACCAAGAGACCCAGTACTTC
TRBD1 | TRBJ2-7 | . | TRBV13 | CASSTGLEQYF | TGTGCCAGCTCGACAGGGCTCGAGCAGTACTTC
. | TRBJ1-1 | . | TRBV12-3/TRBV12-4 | CASTGLGSEAFF | TGTGCCAGCACGGGCCTAGGGAGTGAAGCTTTCTTT
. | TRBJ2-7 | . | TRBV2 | CASADGGSYEQYF | TGTGCCAGCGCGGACGGGGGCTCCTACGAGCAGTACTTC
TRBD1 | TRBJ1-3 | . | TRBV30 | CAWGTARNTIYF | TGTGCCTGGGGGACAGCGAGAAACACCATATATTTT
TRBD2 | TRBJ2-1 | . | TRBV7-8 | CASSSSTSGRAQWEQFF | TGTGCCAGCAGCTCAAGTACTAGCGGGAGAGCTCAATGGGAGCAGTTCTTC
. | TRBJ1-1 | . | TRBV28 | CASSSPGRLNTEAFF | TGTGCCAGCAGTTCCCCGGGACGTCTAAACACTGAAGCTTTCTTT
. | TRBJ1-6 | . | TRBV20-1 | CSAPANSPLHF | TGCAGTGCTCCAGCTAATTCACCCCTCCACTTT
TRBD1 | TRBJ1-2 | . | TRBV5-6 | CASSLAGGGDYGYTF | TGTGCCAGCAGCTTGGCAGGGGGCGGGGATTATGGCTACACCTTC
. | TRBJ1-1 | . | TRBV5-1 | CASSMGHLNTEAFF | TGCGCCAGCAGCATGGGACACTTGAACACTGAAGCTTTCTTT
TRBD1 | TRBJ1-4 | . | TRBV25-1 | CASSDPIRQGSSEKLFF | TGTGCCAGCAGTGACCCCATCCGACAGGGATCCTCTGAAAAACTGTTTTTT